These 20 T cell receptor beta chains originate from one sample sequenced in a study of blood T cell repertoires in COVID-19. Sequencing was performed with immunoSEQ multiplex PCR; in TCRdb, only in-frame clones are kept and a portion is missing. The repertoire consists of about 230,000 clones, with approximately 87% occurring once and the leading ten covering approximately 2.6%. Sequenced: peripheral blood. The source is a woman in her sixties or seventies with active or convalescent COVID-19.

The CDR3 nucleotides are TGTGCCAGCAGCCAGGGGGTGAACACTGAAGCTTTCTTT. Translation: CASSQGVNTEAFF. This rearrangement joins TRBV7-2 to TRBJ1-1, with 7 bases fitting TRBD1. V was pared by 5 bases and J by 0 bases, with 0 bases of the junction left unmatched. Germline values: CDR1 SGHTA, CDR2 FQGNSA. The CDR3 is 13 residues long.

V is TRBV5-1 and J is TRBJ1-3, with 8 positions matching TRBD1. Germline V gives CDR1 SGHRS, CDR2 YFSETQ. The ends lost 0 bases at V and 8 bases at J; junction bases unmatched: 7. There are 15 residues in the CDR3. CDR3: CASSLAPDRVYTIYF. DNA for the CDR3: TGCGCCAGCAGCTTGGCCCCGGACAGGGTATACACCATATATTTT.

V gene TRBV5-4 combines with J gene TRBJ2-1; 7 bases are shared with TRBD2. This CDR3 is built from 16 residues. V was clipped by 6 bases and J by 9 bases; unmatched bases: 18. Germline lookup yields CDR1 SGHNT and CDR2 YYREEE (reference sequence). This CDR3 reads CASTRRGDLGRGEQFF. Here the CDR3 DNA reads TGTGCCAGCACCCGCCGGGGAGACCTAGGGAGGGGTGAGCAGTTCTTC.

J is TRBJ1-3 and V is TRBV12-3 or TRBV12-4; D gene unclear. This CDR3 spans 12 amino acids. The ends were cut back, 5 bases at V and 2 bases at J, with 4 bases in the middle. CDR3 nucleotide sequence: TGTGCCAGCAGTGCAGCTGGAAACACCATATATTTT. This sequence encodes CASSAAGNTIYF.

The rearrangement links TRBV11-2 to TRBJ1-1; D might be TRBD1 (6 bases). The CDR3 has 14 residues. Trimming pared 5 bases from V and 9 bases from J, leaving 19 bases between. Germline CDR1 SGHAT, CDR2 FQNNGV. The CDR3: CASSPIVQGLKAFF. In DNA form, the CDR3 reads TGTGCCAGCAGCCCTATAGTCCAGGGGTTGAAAGCTTTCTTT. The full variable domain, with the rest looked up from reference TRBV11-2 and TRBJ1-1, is EAGVAQSPRYKIIEKRQSVAFWCNPISGHATLYWYQQILGQGPKLLIQFQNNGVVDDSQLPKDRFSAERLKGVDSTLKIQPAKLEDSAVYLCASSPIVQGLKAFFGQGTRLTVV.

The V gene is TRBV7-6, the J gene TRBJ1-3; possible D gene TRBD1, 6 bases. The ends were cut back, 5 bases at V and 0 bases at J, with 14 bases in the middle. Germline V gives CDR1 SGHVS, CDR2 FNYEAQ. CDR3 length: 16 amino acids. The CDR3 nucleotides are TGTGCCAGCAGCCCCAGACAGGTTTCCTCTGGAAACACCATATATTTT. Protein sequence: CASSPRQVSSGNTIYF.

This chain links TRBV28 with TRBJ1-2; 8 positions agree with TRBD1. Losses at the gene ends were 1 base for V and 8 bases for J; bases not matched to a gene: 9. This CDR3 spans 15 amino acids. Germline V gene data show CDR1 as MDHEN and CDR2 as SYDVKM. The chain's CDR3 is CASSLSGQGALGYTF. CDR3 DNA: TGTGCCAGCAGTTTATCTGGGCAGGGGGCCCTCGGCTACACCTTC.

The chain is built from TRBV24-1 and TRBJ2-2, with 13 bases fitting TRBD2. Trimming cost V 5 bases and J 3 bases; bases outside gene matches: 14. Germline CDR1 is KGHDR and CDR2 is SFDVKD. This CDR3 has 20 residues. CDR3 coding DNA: TGTGCCACCAGTGGATGGGGCTCGGGACTAGCGGGATTGGACACCGGGGAGCTGTTTTTT. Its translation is CATSGWGSGLAGLDTGELFF.

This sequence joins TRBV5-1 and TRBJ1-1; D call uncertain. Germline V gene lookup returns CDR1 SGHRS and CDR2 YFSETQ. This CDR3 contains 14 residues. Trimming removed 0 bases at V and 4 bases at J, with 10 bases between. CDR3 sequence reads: CASSLENTRTEAFF. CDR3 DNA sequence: TGCGCCAGCAGCTTGGAGAACACCCGCACTGAAGCTTTCTTT.

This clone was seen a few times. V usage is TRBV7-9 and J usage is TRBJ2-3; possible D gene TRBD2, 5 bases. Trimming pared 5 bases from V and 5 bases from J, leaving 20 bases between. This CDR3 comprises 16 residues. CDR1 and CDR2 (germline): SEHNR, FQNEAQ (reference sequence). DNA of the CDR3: TGTGCCAGCAGCCCACCGGGATCCCCAACGGAAGATACGCAGTATTTT. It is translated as CASSPPGSPTEDTQYF.

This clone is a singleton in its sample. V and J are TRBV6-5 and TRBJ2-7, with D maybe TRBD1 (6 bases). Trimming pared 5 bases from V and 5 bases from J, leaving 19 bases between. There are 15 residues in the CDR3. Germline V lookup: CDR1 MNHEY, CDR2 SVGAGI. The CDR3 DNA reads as TGTGCCAGCAGTAACAGGGAAATAGGGTTGGACGAGCAGTACTTC. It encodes CASSNREIGLDEQYF.

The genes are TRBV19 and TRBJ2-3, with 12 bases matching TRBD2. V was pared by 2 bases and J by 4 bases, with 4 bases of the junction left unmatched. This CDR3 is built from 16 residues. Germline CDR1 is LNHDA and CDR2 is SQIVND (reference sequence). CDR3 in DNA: TGTGCCAGTAGTATATTCCTAGCGGGGGGGGCAGATACGCAGTATTTT. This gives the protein CASSIFLAGGADTQYF.

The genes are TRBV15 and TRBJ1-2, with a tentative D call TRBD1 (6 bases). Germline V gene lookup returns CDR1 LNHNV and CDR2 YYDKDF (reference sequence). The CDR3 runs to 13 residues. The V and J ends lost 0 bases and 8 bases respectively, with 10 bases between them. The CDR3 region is CATSRDRGAGYTF. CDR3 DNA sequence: TGTGCCACCAGCAGAGACAGGGGCGCGGGCTACACCTTC.

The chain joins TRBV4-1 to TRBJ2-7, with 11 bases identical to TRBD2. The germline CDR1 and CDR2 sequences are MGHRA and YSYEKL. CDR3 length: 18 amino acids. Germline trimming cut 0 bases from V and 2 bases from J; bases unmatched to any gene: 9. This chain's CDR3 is CASSQDSTSGSFPYEQYF. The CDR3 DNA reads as TGCGCCAGCAGCCAAGATAGTACTAGCGGGAGCTTCCCCTACGAGCAGTACTTC.

The DNA of the CDR3 is TGTGCCAGAAGCAGCGTGGGGGGTATGGAGCGGGGCTACAATGAGCAGTTCTTC. Its translation: CARSSVGGMERGYNEQFF. This chain uses TRBV5-3 with TRBJ2-1; TRBD2 matches at 7 bases. TRBV5-3 is an ORF, with its function uncertain. The CDR3 runs to 18 residues. V gave up 4 bases and J gave up 3 bases; unmatched junction bases: 16.

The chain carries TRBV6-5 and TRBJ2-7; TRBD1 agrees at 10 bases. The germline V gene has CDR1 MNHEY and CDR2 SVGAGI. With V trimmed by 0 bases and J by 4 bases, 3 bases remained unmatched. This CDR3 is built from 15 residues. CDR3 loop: CASSYSGTGEYEQYF. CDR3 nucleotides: TGTGCCAGCAGTTACTCCGGGACAGGGGAATACGAGCAGTACTTC.

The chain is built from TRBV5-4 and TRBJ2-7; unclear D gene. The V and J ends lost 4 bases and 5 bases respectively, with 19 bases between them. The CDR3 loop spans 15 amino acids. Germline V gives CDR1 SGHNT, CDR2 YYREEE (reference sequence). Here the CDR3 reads CASSKVMVAPDEQYF. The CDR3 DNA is TGTGCCAGCAGCAAGGTCATGGTAGCCCCGGACGAGCAGTACTTC.

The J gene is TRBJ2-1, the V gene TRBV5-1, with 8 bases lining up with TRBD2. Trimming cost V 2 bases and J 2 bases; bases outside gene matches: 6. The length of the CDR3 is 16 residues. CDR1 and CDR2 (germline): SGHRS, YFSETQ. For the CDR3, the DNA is TGCGCCAGCAGCTTTATAGCGGGGCGTACCTACAATGAGCAGTTCTTC. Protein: CASSFIAGRTYNEQFF. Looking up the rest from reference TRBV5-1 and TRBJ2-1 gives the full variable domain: KAGVTQTPRYLIKTRGQQVTLSCSPISGHRSVSWYQQTPGQGLQFLFEYFSETQRNKGNFPGRFSGRQFSNSRSEMNVSTLELGDSALYLCASSFIAGRTYNEQFFGPGTRLTVL.

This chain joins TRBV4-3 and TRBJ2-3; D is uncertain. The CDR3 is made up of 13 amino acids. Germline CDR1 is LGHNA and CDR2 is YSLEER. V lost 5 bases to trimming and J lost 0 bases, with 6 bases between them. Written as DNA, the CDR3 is TGCGCCAGCAGCTCAGTGAGCACAGATACGCAGTATTTT. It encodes CASSSVSTDTQYF.

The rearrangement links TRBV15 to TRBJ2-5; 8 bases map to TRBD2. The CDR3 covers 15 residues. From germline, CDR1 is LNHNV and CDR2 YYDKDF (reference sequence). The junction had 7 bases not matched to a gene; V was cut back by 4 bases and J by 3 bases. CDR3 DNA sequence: TGTGCCACCAGCACGTTCGGGGGGGTCGAAGAGACCCAGTACTTC. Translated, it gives CATSTFGGVEETQYF.